Included here is one T cell receptor beta chain sequence, with context. The antigen remains undetermined. The data derive from a study of shared clonotypes between healthy human individuals. Study in general: Used for every donor were three CD4 naive, three CD4 memory, two CD8 naive and one CD8 memory plate. Study outcomes and limitations: In this cohort, only blood was sampled, and tissue repertoires likely differ.

Deletions cut 4 bases from V and 7 bases from J, with 16 bases between. The CDR3 consists of 15 residues. Germline CDR1 is MDHEN and CDR2 is SYDVKM. Generated by immunoSEQ multiplex PCR, the TCRdb table keeps only in-frame clones and is missing some. The sample lists a few million clones; about 92% were seen once. The chain combines TRBV28 with TRBJ1-4; tentative D call: TRBD1 (5 bases). The receptor comes from a man aged 18-30 years in good health. Some clones in this sample may be carry-over from other donors' samples. The sequencing input was naive CD4+ T cells from PBMCs. The subset is: CD45RA+ positively selected. This CDR3 is CASSSSRGSGEKLFF. The CDR3 nucleotides read TGTGCCAGCAGTTCGTCTCGGGGGTCAGGTGAAAAACTGTTTTTT.